A selection of T cell receptor beta chains follows, all from one sample in a study of blood T cell repertoires in COVID-19. Using immunoSEQ multiplex PCR, the repertoire was profiled, and TCRdb retains in-frame clones only, with some absent. The table shows 200,000 to 250,000 clones, with about nine tenths occurring only once. Sequencing was performed on PBMCs or T cells enriched from blood (not recorded which). These receptors were obtained from a man aged 25 to 40 in a cohort exposed to, infected with or recovered from COVID-19 (not recorded which). The CDR3 runs from the conserved cysteine through the conserved F or W. Fields, in order: J gene, V gene, clone size, D gene, CDR3 protein, CDR3 DNA. A D gene is named only where the DNA matches it firmly. The size field is filled for only some rows; it gives once, few, many or a size class.

j_gene: TRBJ2-7; v_gene: TRBV28; abundance: .; d_gene: TRBD1; CDR3aa: CASSTLKNSGTGRYEQYF; CDR3nt: TGTGCCAGCAGTACCCTTAAAAACTCCGGGACAGGGAGGTACGAGCAGTACTTC
j_gene: TRBJ2-3; v_gene: TRBV21-1; abundance: once; d_gene: .; CDR3aa: CASSKGLAGSLADTQYF; CDR3nt: TGTGCCAGCAGCAAAGGGCTAGCGGGATCTCTGGCAGATACGCAGTATTTT
j_gene: TRBJ1-1; v_gene: TRBV4-1; abundance: .; d_gene: TRBD1; CDR3aa: CASSPRQGATEAFF; CDR3nt: TGCGCCAGCAGCCCCCGACAGGGGGCCACTGAAGCTTTCTTT
j_gene: TRBJ1-1; v_gene: TRBV11-2; abundance: .; d_gene: .; CDR3aa: CASSLVTGRVAEAFF; CDR3nt: TGTGCCAGCAGCTTAGTAACGGGTCGGGTCGCTGAAGCTTTCTTT
j_gene: TRBJ2-2; v_gene: TRBV10-2; abundance: .; d_gene: .; CDR3aa: CASSRQGRTGELFF; CDR3nt: TGCGCCAGCAGCCGGCAGGGAAGGACCGGGGAGCTGTTTTTT
j_gene: TRBJ1-5; v_gene: TRBV15; abundance: .; d_gene: .; CDR3aa: CATSRVYYDRRNQPQHF; CDR3nt: TGTGCCACCAGCAGAGTCTATTATGACAGGCGCAATCAGCCCCAGCATTTT
j_gene: TRBJ2-1; v_gene: TRBV15; abundance: .; d_gene: .; CDR3aa: CATSRRGTDNEQFF; CDR3nt: TGTGCCACCAGCAGGAGAGGGACTGACAATGAGCAGTTCTTC
j_gene: TRBJ1-5; v_gene: TRBV28; abundance: .; d_gene: .; CDR3aa: CASSSGGQPQHF; CDR3nt: TGTGCCAGCAGCAGCGGAGGACAGCCCCAGCATTTT
j_gene: TRBJ2-7; v_gene: TRBV19; abundance: .; d_gene: .; CDR3aa: CASSILDGSGYEQYF; CDR3nt: TGTGCCAGTAGTATATTGGACGGGAGTGGGTACGAGCAGTACTTC
j_gene: TRBJ1-5; v_gene: TRBV2; abundance: .; d_gene: .; CDR3aa: CASTDEWGGQPQHF; CDR3nt: TGTGCCAGCACCGACGAGTGGGGCGGACAGCCCCAGCATTTT
j_gene: TRBJ2-1; v_gene: TRBV27; abundance: .; d_gene: TRBD2; CDR3aa: CASSLRGTSQYNEQFF; CDR3nt: TGTGCCAGCAGTTTACGTGGGACTAGCCAGTACAATGAGCAGTTCTTC
j_gene: TRBJ1-5; v_gene: TRBV28; abundance: .; d_gene: .; CDR3aa: CASSLCTALIWALCSNQPQHF; CDR3nt: TGTGCCAGCAGTTTATGCACAGCCCTCATCTGGGCACTGTGTAGCAATCAGCCCCAGCATTTT
j_gene: TRBJ2-7; v_gene: TRBV6-5; abundance: .; d_gene: TRBD1; CDR3aa: CASSYSGDRGPEQYF; CDR3nt: TGTGCCAGCAGTTACTCTGGGGACAGGGGTCCCGAGCAGTACTTC
j_gene: TRBJ2-7; v_gene: TRBV10-3; abundance: .; d_gene: .; CDR3aa: CAISERTSGVASSEQYF; CDR3nt: TGTGCCATCAGTGAACGTACCTCCGGGGTGGCCTCGAGCGAGCAGTACTTC
j_gene: TRBJ2-3; v_gene: TRBV29-1; abundance: .; d_gene: TRBD2; CDR3aa: CSGLGTSGRAASTDTQYF; CDR3nt: TGCAGCGGGCTCGGGACTAGCGGGAGGGCCGCAAGCACAGATACGCAGTATTTT
j_gene: TRBJ2-1; v_gene: TRBV18; abundance: .; d_gene: TRBD2; CDR3aa: CASSPPASGSINEQFF; CDR3nt: TGTGCCAGCTCACCACCGGCTAGCGGGAGTATCAATGAGCAGTTCTTC
j_gene: TRBJ2-2; v_gene: TRBV7-3; abundance: .; d_gene: .; CDR3aa: CASTPWGDGELFF; CDR3nt: TGTGCCAGCACTCCCTGGGGAGACGGGGAGCTGTTTTTT
j_gene: TRBJ1-1; v_gene: TRBV18; abundance: .; d_gene: .; CDR3aa: CASSLQGTEAFF; CDR3nt: TGTGCCAGCTCACTTCAGGGCACTGAAGCTTTCTTT
j_gene: TRBJ2-7; v_gene: TRBV19; abundance: .; d_gene: .; CDR3aa: CASSLARGDYEQYF; CDR3nt: TGTGCCAGTAGCCTCGCCAGGGGAGACTACGAGCAGTACTTC
j_gene: TRBJ2-2; v_gene: TRBV27; abundance: few; d_gene: .; CDR3aa: CASSLWRGGSGELFF; CDR3nt: TGTGCCAGCAGTTTATGGCGCGGCGGAAGCGGGGAGCTGTTTTTT
j_gene: TRBJ2-1; v_gene: TRBV7-2; abundance: .; d_gene: TRBD2; CDR3aa: CASSLAASGALWKQFF; CDR3nt: TGTGCCAGCAGCTTAGCTGCTAGCGGGGCCCTCTGGAAGCAGTTCTTC
j_gene: TRBJ2-3; v_gene: TRBV29-1; abundance: once; d_gene: .; CDR3aa: CSVVRDSSPVGQYF; CDR3nt: TGCAGCGTTGTCCGGGACTCCTCCCCAGTGGGGCAGTATTTT
j_gene: TRBJ2-5; v_gene: TRBV11-2; abundance: .; d_gene: TRBD2; CDR3aa: CASSLDGRGETQYF; CDR3nt: TGTGCCAGCAGCTTAGACGGGAGGGGGGAGACCCAGTACTTC
j_gene: TRBJ1-5; v_gene: TRBV24-1; abundance: once; d_gene: .; CDR3aa: CATSALQPQHF; CDR3nt: TGTGCCACCAGTGCCCTTCAGCCCCAGCATTTT
j_gene: TRBJ1-5; v_gene: TRBV7-2; abundance: .; d_gene: .; CDR3aa: CASSTTQATGSQPQHF; CDR3nt: TGTGCCAGCAGCACTACCCAAGCGACAGGATCTCAGCCCCAGCATTTT
j_gene: TRBJ1-4; v_gene: TRBV4-1; abundance: few; d_gene: .; CDR3aa: CASSQRSLATNEKLFF; CDR3nt: TGCGCCAGCAGCCAAAGGAGCCTTGCAACTAATGAAAAACTGTTTTTT
j_gene: TRBJ2-1; v_gene: TRBV29-1; abundance: .; d_gene: TRBD2; CDR3aa: CSVVSGRQVYEQFF; CDR3nt: TGCAGCGTTGTAAGCGGGAGGCAAGTGTATGAGCAGTTCTTC
j_gene: TRBJ1-3; v_gene: TRBV28; abundance: .; d_gene: .; CDR3aa: CASSLLRAGNTIYF; CDR3nt: TGTGCCAGCAGTTTACTCCGGGCTGGAAACACCATATATTTT
j_gene: TRBJ2-1; v_gene: TRBV24-1; abundance: .; d_gene: .; CDR3aa: CATGRRGRYNEQFF; CDR3nt: TGTGCCACCGGACGGCGGGGCCGTTACAATGAGCAGTTCTTC
j_gene: TRBJ1-1; v_gene: TRBV20-1; abundance: .; d_gene: TRBD1; CDR3aa: CSARGLVGAFF; CDR3nt: TGCAGTGCAAGGGGGCTCGTCGGAGCTTTCTTT
j_gene: TRBJ2-1; v_gene: TRBV10-3; abundance: few; d_gene: .; CDR3aa: CAISGRGTEPDDEQFF; CDR3nt: TGTGCCATCAGTGGCCGCGGGACGGAACCCGACGATGAGCAGTTCTTC
j_gene: TRBJ2-1; v_gene: TRBV9; abundance: .; d_gene: .; CDR3aa: CASTPGILYNEQFF; CDR3nt: TGTGCCAGCACTCCAGGTATCCTTTACAATGAGCAGTTCTTC